The 9 T cell receptor beta chains given below trace back to one sample, sequenced in a study of sequential checkpoint blockade in melanoma. Regarding treatment: randomized to nivolumab then ipilimumab (arm A) or the reverse (arm B). Only in-frame clones appear in the TCRdb table, and some are missing; sequencing was by immunoSEQ multiplex PCR. Among 15,000 to 20,000 clones, just over 70% were seen once, and the ten largest hold 12%. This specimen consisted of CD8+ T cells sorted from blood (inferred from file names), obtained from a patient given nivolumab and ipilimumab in sequence. These receptors were obtained from a human donor with melanoma.

This sequence joins TRBV4-3 and TRBJ2-4; 12 nucleotides line up with TRBD1. CDR1 LGHNA and CDR2 YSLEER come from the germline V gene. V lost 0 bases and J lost 5; bases outside the gene matches: 2. There are 16 residues in the CDR3. CDR3 sequence (DNA): TGCGCCAGCAGCCAAGATCGGGACAGGGGGCAAAACATTCAGTACTTC. It codes for CASSQDRDRGQNIQYF.

The table lists this clone with a few counts. The chain is built from TRBV11-3 and TRBJ2-5; D might be TRBD1 (6 bases). V lost 1 base and J lost 5, with 14 bases in between. Per the germline V gene, CDR1 is SGHNT and CDR2 is YENEEA. The CDR3 runs to 15 residues. The CDR3 protein is CASSLAYRVSETQYF. CDR3 coding DNA: TGTGCCAGCAGCTTAGCCTACAGGGTATCGGAGACCCAGTACTTC.

V usage is TRBV9 and J usage is TRBJ2-7; D possibly corresponds to TRBD2 (6 bases). Trimming left V 0 bases short and J 5 bases short, with 12 bases between. The CDR3 runs to 14 residues. Germline loops: CDR1 SGDLS, CDR2 YYNGEE. Here the CDR3 DNA reads TGTGCCAGCAGCGTAGCCGCAGGGAGGCACGAGCAGTACTTC. Translating it yields CASSVAAGRHEQYF.

This chain connects TRBV19 to TRBJ2-7, with 10 positions matching TRBD1. The V segment lost 6 bases and the J segment 3 bases; nucleotides outside the gene matches: 8. The CDR3 is made up of 15 amino acids. The V gene's germline CDR1 is LNHDA and CDR2 SQIVND (reference sequence). The CDR3 region is CASSPGQGPYYEQYF. The CDR3 DNA follows: TGTGCCAGTAGCCCGGGACAGGGGCCCTACTACGAGCAGTACTTC.

By share of the sample, this clone is medium-sized. The gene calls are TRBV7-9 and TRBJ2-1; possible D gene TRBD2, 7 bases. CDR1 and CDR2 from the germline V gene are SEHNR and FQNEAQ (reference sequence). The V end was cut by 4 bases, the J end by 7 bases, with 17 bases between. CDR3 length equals 15 residues. The CDR3 bases are TGTGCCAGCAGCTCGGTGGGGGGGGCTGGGAATGAGCAGTTCTTC. It translates to CASSSVGGAGNEQFF.

The gene calls are TRBV6-5 and TRBJ2-3; 9 nucleotides line up with TRBD1. The CDR3 consists of 15 residues. After removal of 4 bases from V and 3 bases from J, the junction contained 5 bases not matched to a gene. Germline loops: CDR1 MNHEY, CDR2 SVGAGI. DNA for the CDR3: TGTGCCAGCAGTTCCTGGACAGGGGCGACAGATACGCAGTATTTT. It encodes CASSSWTGATDTQYF.

This clone was counted a few times. The chain recombines TRBV7-2 with TRBJ1-6; D gene unclear. CDR1 SGHTA and CDR2 FQGNSA come from the germline V gene. The V and J ends lost 5 bases and 4 bases respectively, with 12 bases between them. The CDR3 is 15 residues long. CDR3 DNA sequence: TGTGCCAGCAGCCCCGGCGGCCCTTATAATTCACCCCTCCACTTT. As protein: CASSPGGPYNSPLHF.

The chain employs TRBV7-8 and TRBJ2-3, with TRBD1 as a possible D gene (6 bases). Germline V gene data show CDR1 as SGHVS and CDR2 as FQNEAQ. The CDR3 is 13 amino acids. V was clipped by 8 bases and J by 3 bases, with 12 bases between them. CDR3 sequence: CASEGEWTDTQYF. For the CDR3, the DNA is TGTGCCAGCGAGGGGGAATGGACAGATACGCAGTATTTT.

The sample holds a few counts of this clone. The chain employs TRBV7-6 and TRBJ1-3, with D possibly being TRBD1 (6 bases). This CDR3 is built from 15 residues. Trimming shortened V by 2 bases and J by 4 bases, and 12 bases separated the two germline ends. Germline CDR1 reads SGHVS; CDR2 reads FNYEAQ. CDR3 nucleotides: TGTGCCAGCAGCTTAAACAGGGTGGAAGGAAACACCATATATTTT. Protein: CASSLNRVEGNTIYF.